Below are 3 T cell receptor beta chains sequenced from a single sample in a study of cytomegalovirus exposure and HLA in healthy donors. The PCR had 60 Vbeta and 13 Jbeta primers. Assay: immunoSEQ multiplex PCR; the TCRdb copy retains only in-frame clones and omits some. The sample has about 130,000 clones, around 80% seen once. Material: PBMCs. All receptors come from a man aged 45 to 65 in good health and CMV-seronegative.

This clone was counted between two and nine times. The V call is TRBV28, the J call TRBJ1-2; D not certain. The CDR3 runs to 12 residues. V was cut by 6 bases and J by 7 bases, with 12 bases left in between. In germline, CDR1 is MDHEN, CDR2 SYDVKM. CDR3 sequence reads: CASSKMSSGYTF. The CDR3, as DNA: TGTGCCAGCAGCAAGATGAGTTCTGGCTACACCTTC.

The V gene is TRBV7-9, the J gene TRBJ2-6; the D gene is possibly TRBD2 (7 bases). Germline V gene lookup returns CDR1 SEHNR and CDR2 FQNEAQ (reference sequence). This CDR3 comprises 19 residues. V was pared by 5 bases and J by 0 bases, with 20 bases between. CDR3: CASSGRGGRTRSGANVLTF. DNA of the CDR3: TGTGCCAGCAGCGGTAGGGGGGGGAGGACTCGCTCTGGGGCCAACGTCCTGACTTTC.

J is TRBJ2-2 and V is TRBV7-3; 11 bases are a match to TRBD2. The CDR3 extends over 14 amino acids. Germline V gene data show CDR1 as SGHTA and CDR2 as FQGTGA. V shed 5 bases and J 7 bases; nucleotides not matched to a gene: 3. The CDR3 DNA follows: TGTGCCAGCAGCCGGGGACTAGCGGTCGGGGAGCTGTTTTTT. It encodes CASSRGLAVGELFF. The complete variable domain, with remaining parts taken from reference TRBV7-3 and TRBJ2-2, reads GAGVSQTPSNKVTEKGKYVELRCDPISGHTALYWYRQSLGQGPEFLIYFQGTGAADDSGLPNDRFFAVRPEGSVSTLKIQRTERGDSAVYLCASSRGLAVGELFFGEGSRLTVL.